Each of the 32 T cell receptor beta chains below was sequenced from the same sample in a study of blood T cell repertoires in COVID-19. Sequencing used immunoSEQ multiplex PCR; TCRdb keeps in-frame clones, though not all of them. The sample holds fewer than 350,000 clones, approximately 91% seen once. The sample was PBMCs or T cells enriched from blood (not recorded which). These receptors all stem from a woman aged 35 to 49 who had recovered from COVID-19.

The rearrangement links TRBV2 to TRBJ2-3; weak D call: TRBD1 (5 bases). The CDR3 extends over 17 amino acids. Trimming took off 4 bases at V and 0 bases at J, with 17 bases between the two ends. Germline CDR1 and CDR2: SNHLY and FYNNEI. The CDR3 loop reads CASSVYSDPGSTDTQYF. CDR3 DNA: TGTGCCAGCAGTGTCTATTCTGATCCAGGGAGCACAGATACGCAGTATTTT.

The CDR3 DNA sequence: TGCGCCAGCAGCCAAGTAGGGGTTCAGGTTGGTAATGGCTACACCTTC. This translates into CASSQVGVQVGNGYTF. This chain links TRBV4-3 with TRBJ1-2; D is perhaps TRBD1 (5 bases). CDR1 is LGHNA, CDR2 YSLEER, per germline. The V end lost 1 base, the J end lost 6 bases, and 18 bases lay between the germline ends. The CDR3 is made up of 16 amino acids.

CDR3 sequence: CAWSPNRGNYGYTF. CDR3 DNA sequence: TGTGCCTGGAGTCCCAACAGGGGAAACTATGGCTACACCTTC. The rearrangement uses TRBV30 and TRBJ1-2, with 7 bases aligning to TRBD1. With V trimmed by 2 bases and J by 2 bases, 5 bases remained unmatched. Germline V gene sequence: CDR1 GTSNPN, CDR2 SVGIG (reference sequence). CDR3 length equals 14 residues.

The V and J genes are TRBV21-1 and TRBJ1-1; TRBD1, the D gene given by the table, was not confirmed from the DNA. TRBV21-1 is a documented pseudogene. This CDR3 region has 14 residues. CDR3 in DNA: TGTGCCAGCAGCAAAGAACAGGGGGACACTGAAGCTTTCTTT. Translated, it gives CASSKEQGDTEAFF.

This chain uses TRBV29-1 with TRBJ2-7, with 9 bases matching TRBD1. CDR1 is SQVTM and CDR2 is ANQGSEA in the germline V gene. The CDR3 runs to 13 residues. V lost 8 bases, J lost 6 bases, and 11 bases stayed unmatched. DNA for the CDR3: TGCAGCTACACCGGGACAGGGAGTGGCGAGCAGTACTTC. The encoded protein is CSYTGTGSGEQYF.

The genes are TRBV6-5 and TRBJ1-2; 8 nucleotides line up with TRBD1. V lost 6 bases and J lost 4; bases outside the gene matches: 4. CDR3 length equals 13 residues. Germline V CDR1 and CDR2: MNHEY, SVGAGI. The CDR3 sequence is CASRAGGSYGYTF. CDR3 in DNA: TGTGCCAGCAGAGCAGGGGGCAGCTATGGCTACACCTTC.

The V gene is TRBV19, the J gene TRBJ2-1; 8 bases line up with TRBD2. Germline V gene data show CDR1 as LNHDA and CDR2 as SQIVND (reference sequence). The J segment lost 15 bases and the V segment lost 1 base, leaving 11 bases of the junction unmatched. This CDR3 region has 14 residues. The CDR3 region has the DNA TGTGCCAGTAGTATAGTTAATAGCGGGGCGAAACGGTTCTTC. Protein sequence: CASSIVNSGAKRFF.

Remarks on this clone: At one end, the junction sequence differs from germline, possibly due to a read error. V and J are TRBV28 and TRBJ1-1; D not certain. The CDR3 has 11 amino acids. CDR1 and CDR2 (germline): MDHEN, SYDVKM. The CDR3 sequence is CASITNSEAFF. The CDR3, as DNA: TGTGCCAGCATCACCAACAGTGAAGCTTTCTTT.

The gene calls are TRBV30 and TRBJ1-2; D not certain. CDR3 length: 11 amino acids. Germline V gene lookup returns CDR1 GTSNPN and CDR2 SVGIG (reference sequence). V was trimmed by 6 bases and J by 9 bases, leaving 14 bases between them. CDR3 nucleotide sequence: TGTGCCTGTGACACCCTAAAGCGCTACACCTTC. This gives the protein CACDTLKRYTF.

V gene TRBV7-9 combines with J gene TRBJ1-1, with a possible D match to TRBD1 (5 bases). Germline V gene lookup returns CDR1 SEHNR and CDR2 FQNEAQ (reference sequence). CDR3 length equals 14 residues. Trimming took 3 bases from V and 5 from J, leaving 13 bases between them. The CDR3 protein is CASSFYGGETEAFF. The CDR3 bases are TGTGCCAGCAGCTTCTACGGGGGGGAGACTGAAGCTTTCTTT. Full variable domain (remainder filled in from reference TRBV7-9 and TRBJ1-1): DTGVSQNPRHKITKRGQNVTFRCDPISEHNRLYWYRQTLGQGPEFLTYFQNEAQLEKSRLLSDRFSAERPKGSFSTLEIQRTEQGDSAMYLCASSFYGGETEAFFGQGTRLTVV.

Comment on this clone: The sample holds other DNA sequences that translate to the same CDR3. The chain combines TRBV5-4 with TRBJ1-2; TRBD1 matches 7 bases. The CDR3 runs 13 residues. With 0 bases clipped from V and 8 bases from J, the junction kept 4 bases outside the gene matches. Germline V gives CDR1 SGHNT, CDR2 YYREEE (reference sequence). CDR3 in DNA: TGTGCCAGCAGCTTGGGCCAGGGGGGAGGCTACACCTTC. Amino acids: CASSLGQGGGYTF. Full variable domain (missing parts from reference TRBV5-4 and TRBJ1-2): ETGVTQSPTHLIKTRGQQVTLRCSSQSGHNTVSWYQQALGQGPQFIFQYYREEENGRGNFPPRFSGLQFPNYSSELNVNALELDDSALYLCASSLGQGGGYTFGSGTRLTVV.

V gene TRBV2 combines with J gene TRBJ1-6; D is uncertain. The length of the CDR3 is 15 residues. With 1 base removed from V and 7 bases from J, the gap between germline ends came to 11 bases. The V gene's germline CDR1 is SNHLY and CDR2 FYNNEI. The CDR3 reads CASSEDRRENSPLHF. Here the CDR3 DNA reads TGTGCCAGCAGTGAAGATCGCCGGGAGAATTCACCCCTCCACTTT.

V and J are TRBV30 and TRBJ1-1; D not certain. This CDR3 is built from 13 residues. Germline V gene data show CDR1 as GTSNPN and CDR2 as SVGIG (reference sequence). Trimming cost V 1 base and J 8 bases, with 14 bases left between them. The CDR3, as DNA: TGTGCCTGGAGTGGACAACGCTCGAAGGAAGCTTTCTTT. It is translated as CAWSGQRSKEAFF.

The CDR3 nucleotides read TGTGCCATCAGTGAGTCTGGGAACAGGGGGACCTCTGGAAACACCATATATTTT. This codes for CAISESGNRGTSGNTIYF. The chain employs TRBV10-3 and TRBJ1-3; 8 bases align to TRBD1. This CDR3 has 18 residues. The germline CDR1 and CDR2 sequences are ENHRY and SYGVKD. V dropped 0 bases and J dropped 0; count of bases not matched to a gene: 7.

The chain employs TRBV12-5 and TRBJ1-5; D ambiguous. Germline lookup yields CDR1 LGHNT and CDR2 FRNRAP. Trimming took 8 bases from V and 4 from J, leaving 9 bases between them. This CDR3 spans 12 amino acids. The CDR3, as DNA: TGTGCTAGTCACGGTCATAATCAGCCCCAGCATTTT. Its protein product is CASHGHNQPQHF.

The CDR3 loop reads CASSFYFWTGFYNEQFF. In DNA, the CDR3 is TGTGCCAGCAGTTTCTATTTTTGGACAGGATTCTACAATGAGCAGTTCTTC. The rearrangement uses TRBV27 and TRBJ2-1; TRBD1 aligns across 7 bases. V lost 3 bases, J lost 3 bases, and 11 bases stayed unmatched. The CDR3 runs 17 residues. Looked up from germline, CDR1 is MNHEY and CDR2 is SMNVEV (reference sequence).

The rearrangement links TRBV7-9 to TRBJ2-6, with D unclear. Germline assignment: CDR1 SEHNR and CDR2 FQNEAQ (reference sequence). The CDR3 spans 15 residues. The V end lost 3 bases, the J end lost 2 bases, and 8 bases lay between the germline ends. CDR3 sequence reads: CASSFWRTGANVLTF. CDR3 nucleotide sequence: TGTGCCAGCAGCTTTTGGAGAACTGGGGCCAACGTCCTGACTTTC.

The chain couples TRBV3-1 (or the pseudogene TRBV3-2) to TRBJ2-5; D remains unclear. CDR3 size: 15 residues. V was cut by 4 bases and J by 2 bases, with 14 bases left in between. Germline V gives CDR1 LGHDT, CDR2 YNNKEL (reference sequence). CDR3: CASSPTWAQQETQYF. DNA for the CDR3: TGTGCCAGCAGCCCCACCTGGGCCCAGCAAGAGACCCAGTACTTC.

V and J are TRBV24-1 and TRBJ1-2; no firm D call. In germline, CDR1 is KGHDR, CDR2 SFDVKD. This CDR3 contains 10 residues. Trimming shortened V by 8 bases and J by 8 bases, and 8 bases separated the two germline ends. CDR3 nucleotides: TGTGCCACCAACAGTGGCGGCTACACCTTC. Translated: CATNSGGYTF.

As DNA, the CDR3 is TGCGCCAGCAGCCAAGATAGGGACAGGGGACAAGGCTACACCTTC. This sequence encodes CASSQDRDRGQGYTF. This chain links TRBV4-3 with TRBJ1-2; TRBD1 matches at 10 bases. The junction had 6 bases not matched to a gene; V was cut back by 0 bases and J by 8 bases. This CDR3 has 15 amino acids. CDR1 is LGHNA and CDR2 is YSLEER in the germline V gene.

The V gene is TRBV6-5, the J gene TRBJ2-6; D is perhaps TRBD2 (5 bases). Germline CDR1 reads MNHEY; CDR2 reads SVGAGI. CDR3 size: 16 residues. V was trimmed by 4 bases and J by 0 bases, leaving 10 bases between them. The CDR3 protein is CASSSGIDSGANVLTF. The CDR3 DNA reads TGTGCCAGCAGTTCGGGGATAGACTCTGGGGCCAACGTCCTGACTTTC.

This chain connects TRBV18 to TRBJ1-6, with D possibly being TRBD1 (5 bases). Trimming removed 2 bases at V and 10 bases at J, with 15 bases between. In germline, CDR1 is KGHSH, CDR2 LQKENI. CDR3 length: 15 amino acids. The chain's CDR3 is CASSPSYQGGSPLHF. The CDR3 DNA sequence: TGTGCCAGCTCACCATCGTATCAGGGTGGATCACCCCTCCACTTT.

J is TRBJ2-7 and V is TRBV6-5, with 8 bases aligning to TRBD1. The J segment lost 2 bases and the V segment lost 6 bases, leaving 6 bases of the junction unmatched. Germline V gives CDR1 MNHEY, CDR2 SVGAGI. The CDR3 is made up of 14 amino acids. The CDR3 sequence is CASRTGARTYEQYF. The CDR3 bases are TGTGCCAGCAGGACAGGGGCTAGGACCTACGAGCAGTACTTC.

J is TRBJ1-1 and V is TRBV19, with D perhaps TRBD1 (5 bases). This CDR3 region has 15 residues. Germline V lookup: CDR1 LNHDA, CDR2 SQIVND (reference sequence). V lost 1 base, J lost 2 bases, and 11 bases lay in between. The CDR3 spells CASSIGRGSNTEAFF. In DNA, the CDR3 is TGTGCCAGTAGTATAGGGAGGGGCAGCAACACTGAAGCTTTCTTT. The whole variable domain, remainder taken from reference TRBV19 and TRBJ1-1, is DGGITQSPKYLFRKEGQNVTLSCEQNLNHDAMYWYRQDPGQGLRLIYYSQIVNDFQKGDIAEGYSVSREKKESFPLTVTSAQKNPTAFYLCASSIGRGSNTEAFFGQGTRLTVV.

This chain links TRBV10-1 with TRBJ2-3; D possibly corresponds to TRBD2 (5 bases). Trimming pared 0 bases from V and 7 bases from J, leaving 26 bases between. Per the germline V gene, CDR1 is WNHNN and CDR2 is SYGVQD (reference sequence). The CDR3 spans 19 residues. CDR3 nucleotide sequence: TGCGCCAGCAGTGAGTCTTTAGGAGAGCCTAGCCAGAGGCTAAATACGCAGTATTTT. It codes for CASSESLGEPSQRLNTQYF.

The chain combines TRBV5-5 with TRBJ2-6; 12 nucleotides line up with TRBD1. V shed 3 bases and J 4 bases; nucleotides not matched to a gene: 8. Looked up from germline, CDR1 is SGHKS and CDR2 is YYEKEE (reference sequence). This CDR3 has 18 amino acids. CDR3 protein: CASSWDRGLKSGANVLTF. The CDR3 bases are TGTGCCAGCAGCTGGGACAGGGGGCTGAAGTCAGGGGCCAACGTCCTGACTTTC.

The rearrangement links TRBV7-9 to TRBJ1-1; D may be TRBD1 (5 bases). The CDR3 runs to 13 residues. Trimming removed 2 bases at V and 4 bases at J, with 8 bases between. Germline V lookup: CDR1 SEHNR, CDR2 FQNEAQ (reference sequence). The CDR3 nucleotides are TGTGCCAGCAGCTTATGGGGGGGCACTGAAGCTTTCTTT. It yields the protein CASSLWGGTEAFF.

For this clone: At one of its ends the junction is not consistent with the germline gene, which may arise from a read error. Here the CDR3 DNA reads TGTGCCTGGAGTCGGGACAGGGTTAGCGAGGAGTACTTC. It specifies CAWSRDRVSEEYF. The J gene is TRBJ2-7, the V gene TRBV30; 9 bases agree with TRBD1. The CDR3 loop spans 13 amino acids. Germline V gene lookup returns CDR1 GTSNPN and CDR2 SVGIG (reference sequence).

This clone was picked up one time. The V call is TRBV27, the J call TRBJ1-1, with 8 bases that match TRBD1. The length of the CDR3 is 14 residues. Germline CDR1 MNHEY, CDR2 SMNVEV (reference sequence). Unmatched junction bases numbered 6, after V lost 5 bases and J lost 4 bases. CDR3 coding DNA: TGTGCCAGCAGTAAATACAGGGGGAGCACTGAAGCTTTCTTT. This translates into CASSKYRGSTEAFF.

This clone was counted between two and nine times. The chain has TRBV5-1 and TRBJ2-1; 10 bases align to TRBD2. This CDR3 is 14 amino acids long. The germline CDR1 and CDR2 sequences are SGHRS and YFSETQ. The ends lost 7 bases at V and 5 bases at J; junction bases unmatched: 6. For the CDR3, the DNA is TGCGCCAGCCACCTAGCGGGGGAAGACAATGAGCAGTTCTTC. Translating gives CASHLAGEDNEQFF.

J is TRBJ1-1 and V is TRBV18; D is unclear. The V and J ends lost 6 bases and 10 bases respectively, with 21 bases between them. CDR1 and CDR2 from the germline V gene are KGHSH and LQKENI. This CDR3 has 14 residues. CDR3 in amino acids: CASSFSYRSEPAFF. The CDR3 DNA follows: TGTGCCAGCTCGTTTAGTTACAGATCTGAGCCAGCTTTCTTT.

This rearrangement joins TRBV2 to TRBJ2-7, with a possible D match to TRBD1 (6 bases). The germline V and J ends were trimmed by 7 bases and 2 bases, with 9 bases remaining between them. This CDR3 spans 12 amino acids. Germline CDR1 and CDR2: SNHLY and FYNNEI. The CDR3 sequence is CASTRDTYEQYF. CDR3 bases: TGTGCCAGCACCCGGGACACCTACGAGCAGTACTTC.